This is a list of T cell receptor beta chains from one sample in a study of T cells in Graves' hyperthyroidism and ophthalmopathy. TCRdb reprocessed the multiplex PCR reads with MiXCR, giving one entry per CDR3 protein. The sample holds roughly 660,000 distinct CDR3 sequences; around 15% are singletons and the top ten take 15% to 17%. Specimen: blood. All receptors come from a man in his fifties or sixties with Graves' hyperthyroidism. Each CDR3 is given with its conserved first and last residue. A D gene is named only where the DNA matches it firmly. Some rows mark clone size as missing; the rest say once, few, many or name a class of expanded clone.

TGCAGCGTTCGATTAGAGTATGCCTACGAGCAGTACTTC | CSVRLEYAYEQYF | TRBV29-1 | . | . | TRBJ2-7
TGTGCCAGCAGAACGGTTCATTCTCTGTATTTT | CASRTVHSLYF | TRBV6-2/TRBV6-3 | . | . | TRBJ2-3
TGTGCCAGCGGTTTCCCCGGGGGACGGACCAATCAGCCCCAGCATTTT | CASGFPGGRTNQPQHF | TRBV28 | . | few | TRBJ1-5
TGTGCCAGCAGCTTCCGGATTACAGGGGATTACGAGCAGTACTTC | CASSFRITGDYEQYF | TRBV7-8 | TRBD1 | many | TRBJ2-7
TGCAGTGCTAGAGATGATAGGGCAGGGGGCAAGACTGAAGCTTTCTTT | CSARDDRAGGKTEAFF | TRBV20-1 | TRBD1 | many | TRBJ1-1
TGTGCTAGTGGTTTGGGAACAGGGGTGACTGAAGCTTTCTTT | CASGLGTGVTEAFF | TRBV12-5 | TRBD1 | many | TRBJ1-1
TGTGCCAGCTCACGCCCGACTAGCGGGAGTTACAATGAGCAGTTCTTC | CASSRPTSGSYNEQFF | TRBV18 | TRBD2 | many | TRBJ2-1
TGTGCCAGCGGCCCGGGACAGGGTACCTCGGGCTCTGGAAACACCATATATTTT | CASGPGQGTSGSGNTIYF | TRBV7-9 | TRBD1 | . | TRBJ1-3
TGTGCCAGCAGTGGGGGACAGGGGCCTATTGAAGCTTTCTTT | CASSGGQGPIEAFF | TRBV6-4 | TRBD1 | few | TRBJ1-1
TGTGCCAGCAGCCCCGTACAGCCGTTGGGTGAAAAACTGTTTTTT | CASSPVQPLGEKLFF | TRBV7-9 | . | many | TRBJ1-4
TGTGCCAGCAGCTTACGGCGGGAGGGCGGGTCCTACAATGAGCAGTTCTTC | CASSLRREGGSYNEQFF | TRBV7-8 | TRBD2 | many | TRBJ2-1
TGTGCCAGCAGTTTAATAGGGGTTAGCAATCAGCCCCAGCATTTT | CASSLIGVSNQPQHF | TRBV12-3/TRBV12-4 | . | many | TRBJ1-5
TGTGCCAGCAGCTTCAGGGGTTCTGGGGCCAACGTCCTGACTTTC | CASSFRGSGANVLTF | TRBV7-8 | . | many | TRBJ2-6
TGTGCCAGCAGTTTTGAGGTGGGACAAGAGACCCAGTACTTC | CASSFEVGQETQYF | TRBV28 | . | many | TRBJ2-5
TGTGCCAGCTCACCCCCCGGGACAGGTACATCGAATGGCTACACCTTC | CASSPPGTGTSNGYTF | TRBV18 | TRBD1 | . | TRBJ1-2
TGTGCCACCAGCAGTGGAAGACAGGGGTTCAATCAGCCCCAGCATTTT | CATSSGRQGFNQPQHF | TRBV15 | TRBD1 | many | TRBJ1-5
TGCAGTGCTAATGACGGGAGCTCCTACGAGCAGTACTTC | CSANDGSSYEQYF | TRBV20-1 | . | many | TRBJ2-7
TGCAGCGTTGAGGACAGGGCAGAGACCCAGTACTTC | CSVEDRAETQYF | TRBV29-1 | TRBD1 | many | TRBJ2-5
TGTGCCAGCAGCTTTTACCGGGACAAGAACCTAAATGAGCAGTTCTTC | CASSFYRDKNLNEQFF | TRBV7-2 | . | many | TRBJ2-1
TGTGCCAGCAGCTTTGGAGGCGGGCTTGACAATGAGCAGTTCTTC | CASSFGGGLDNEQFF | TRBV11-2 | . | few | TRBJ2-1
TGCGCCAGCAGCGATCAAGGGGTGAGCTCCTACAATGAGCAGTTCTTC | CASSDQGVSSYNEQFF | TRBV5-1 | . | many | TRBJ2-1
TGTGCCAGCTCACCCCGGGGTCGCGCAGGGGGTTACTACGAGCAGTACTTC | CASSPRGRAGGYYEQYF | TRBV18 | TRBD1 | few | TRBJ2-7
TGCGCCAGCAGCCAAGATCGAGGCAGCTCCTACGAGCAGTACTTC | CASSQDRGSSYEQYF | TRBV4-1 | . | . | TRBJ2-7
TGTGCCAGCAGCGTAGGGAGTCGCGGGGGGTCCTACGAGCAGTACTTC | CASSVGSRGGSYEQYF | TRBV9 | TRBD2 | few | TRBJ2-7
TGTGCCAGCAGTGCAATCGGGGGATGGAACACTGAAGCTTTCTTT | CASSAIGGWNTEAFF | TRBV6-1 | . | many | TRBJ1-1
TGTGCCAGTAGTAGGGAGATGACAGGGGGCGGGGGACTAGCGGGATGGAGCTCCTACAATGAGCAGTTCTTC | CASSREMTGGGGLAGWSSYNEQFF | TRBV19 | TRBD2 | . | TRBJ2-1
TGTGCCTGGACCGCGGGACAGGGAAGCAATCAGCCCCAGCATTTT | CAWTAGQGSNQPQHF | TRBV30 | TRBD1 | many | TRBJ1-5